Sequencing of this T cell receptor beta chain was carried out in a study of control samples from healthy donors and cancer patients (TCRdb year 2020). From the cysteine up to the phenylalanine, the CDR3 has a length of 14 residues. CDR3 DNA is the only sequence kept; it has 42 bases, read in frame from the first base. V is trimmed back by 2 bases and J by 4 bases, and the junction contains 4 bases that no gene match accounts for. The germline V gene encodes CDR1 SEHNR and CDR2 FQNEAQ (reference sequence). Receptor libraries were prepared by the immunoSEQ multiplex PCR assay. The table was pulled from immuneACCESS by TCRdb, which kept in-frame rearrangements only. Such tables lose some clones; where checked, under half of the loss comes from unresolved V genes, and the rest has no known cause. This sample comprises 150,000 to 200,000 clones, roughly 88% of them detected only once. Clones ranked in the top ten supply approximately 1.6% of the sample.

About this clone itself: There is no known antigen for this receptor. There are no base qualities to consult, and no much larger clone falls within one base.

The sequence derives from a man between 18 and 29 years old in good health. The sequence is built from TRBV7-9 and TRBJ2-5, with 7 bases in between that match TRBD1. The sequencing input was blood. The CDR3 here reads CASSLRDSRETQYF. In nucleotide form, the sequence is TGTGCCAGCAGCTTACGGGACAGCAGAGAGACCCAGTACTTC.